Included here is one T cell receptor (beta chain) sequence, with context. This specimen belongs to a study of blood T cells in healthy people across ages. Per germline, CDR1 MDHEN and CDR2 SYDVKM. Trimming took 2 bases from V and 5 from J, leaving 7 bases between them. This CDR3 contains 13 residues. Primers used in a second PCR of about 6 to 12 cycles were a sample-barcoded 5' primer and a J-beta primer mix. Paired-end reads containing CDR3 totaled no fewer than 3 million for each sample. TCRdb used MiXCR to reprocess the 5' RACE reads, holding one entry per CDR3 protein. The sample contains around 600,000 distinct CDR3 sequences, roughly 43% of which appear only once.

The sequencing sample was made of blood. The TCR was taken from a man older than 75 in good health. This chain links TRBV28 with TRBJ2-4, with D perhaps TRBD1 (5 bases). CDR3 protein: CASSLARENIQYF. For the CDR3, the DNA is TGTGCCAGCAGTTTAGCCAGGGAAAACATTCAGTACTTC.